These 16 T cell receptor beta chains were sequenced from one sample in a study of cytotoxic CD8 clonotypes in ibrutinib-treated CLL (dated by TCRdb to the early 2020s). Library prep was done by the immunoSEQ multiplex PCR assay. Here the immuneACCESS table is served through TCRdb, limited to in-frame sequences with V and J called. Missing clones are a known gap in these copies; in checked studies unresolved V genes cover under half, and the rest lacks a known reason. Across this sample there are over 70,000 clones, with just over 85% seen only once. Together, the top ten hold less than 6.5% of the sample. The specimen comprised PBMCs, sampled before ibrutinib treatment. The receptor source for this set is a human donor with chronic lymphocytic leukemia.

The table lists this clone with a few counts. This chain connects TRBV4-1 to TRBJ2-1; D is possibly TRBD2 (7 bases). The CDR3 has 16 residues. In germline, CDR1 is MGHRA, CDR2 YSYEKL. V lost 0 bases, J lost 7 bases, and 16 bases lay in between. The CDR3 DNA follows: TGCGCCAGCAGCCAAGATCTAGGGGGGGGTCTTAATGAGCAGTTCTTC. It yields the protein CASSQDLGGGLNEQFF.

This clone was found a few times. The chain links TRBV7-3 to TRBJ2-5; D gene uncertain. The germline gives CDR1 SGHTA, CDR2 FQGTGA. The CDR3 covers 14 residues. Trimming shortened V by 1 base and J by 4 bases, and 10 bases separated the two germline ends. The CDR3 DNA sequence: TGTGCCAGCAGCTTAAGCAAGGGCAGAGAGACCCAGTACTTC. The encoded protein is CASSLSKGRETQYF.

Turning to this clone: The same CDR3 also results from other DNA sequences found in this sample. V usage is TRBV11-3 and J usage is TRBJ2-7; TRBD1 matches 8 bases. With 1 base clipped from V and 1 base from J, the junction kept 0 bases outside the gene matches. The CDR3 totals 14 residues. Germline CDR1 reads SGHNT; CDR2 reads YENEEA. The CDR3 sequence: CASSLGDRSYEQYF. The CDR3 bases are TGTGCCAGCAGCTTAGGGGACAGGTCCTACGAGCAGTACTTC.

The rearrangement links TRBV6-1 to TRBJ2-1; 11 positions agree with TRBD2. Trimming took 4 bases from V and 3 from J; bases not matched to a gene: 8. Germline-derived CDR1 and CDR2 are MNHNS and SASEGT. CDR3 length: 17 amino acids. CDR3 region: CASSGTQGTSGYNEQFF. CDR3 coding DNA: TGTGCCAGCAGTGGGACGCAGGGGACTAGCGGCTACAATGAGCAGTTCTTC.

The chain joins TRBV11-3 to TRBJ2-1, with TRBD1 matching 7 bases. V was clipped by 3 bases and J by 0 bases; unmatched bases: 5. This CDR3 has 16 residues. Germline assignment: CDR1 SGHNT and CDR2 YENEEA. CDR3 nucleotide sequence: TGTGCCAGCAGCTTGGCCGGGACAGCCTCCTACAATGAGCAGTTCTTC. Translation gives CASSLAGTASYNEQFF. Using reference TRBV11-3 and TRBJ2-1 for the parts outside the CDR3, the full variable domain is EAGVVQSPRYKIIEKKQPVAFWCNPISGHNTLYWYLQNLGQGPELLIRYENEEAVDDSQLPKDRFSAERLKGVDSTLKIQPAELGDSAVYLCASSLAGTASYNEQFFGPGTRLTVL.

The gene calls are TRBV6-5 and TRBJ2-1; D unresolved. The CDR3 runs to 13 residues. Germline CDR1 is MNHEY and CDR2 is SVGAGI. Deletions cut 1 base from V and 4 bases from J, with 5 bases between. The CDR3 DNA sequence: TGTGCCAGCAGTTACTTGCGGTACAATGAGCAGTTCTTC. Translated, it gives CASSYLRYNEQFF.

The rearrangement links TRBV11-3 to TRBJ2-3; D uncertain. Trimming cost V 1 base and J 2 bases, with 7 bases left between them. The length of the CDR3 is 14 residues. Germline V gene data show CDR1 as SGHNT and CDR2 as YENEEA. In DNA, the CDR3 is TGTGCCAGCAGCTTAGCCCGCACCACAGATACGCAGTATTTT. It yields the protein CASSLARTTDTQYF.

V and J are TRBV25-1 and TRBJ1-1; tentative D call: TRBD1 (6 bases). Looked up from germline, CDR1 is MGHDK and CDR2 is SYGVNS. The V end lost 7 bases, the J end lost 4 bases, and 19 bases lay between the germline ends. CDR3 length equals 15 residues. For the CDR3, the DNA is TGTGCCAGCATGTCACAGGGAGGAATTGGCACTGAAGCTTTCTTT. Protein product: CASMSQGGIGTEAFF.

CDR3 DNA sequence: TGTGCCAGCAGTGAAGCACTAAACTTCTACAATGAGCAGTTCTTC. It yields the protein CASSEALNFYNEQFF. This chain links TRBV6-1 with TRBJ2-1; no clear D. With 0 bases removed from V and 3 bases from J, the gap between germline ends came to 9 bases. The CDR3 loop spans 15 amino acids. Germline values: CDR1 MNHNS, CDR2 SASEGT.

This clone was observed a few times. The chain combines TRBV19 with TRBJ2-1; 15 positions agree with TRBD2. The trim removed 7 bases at V and 6 bases at J, leaving 13 bases unmatched. The germline V gene encodes CDR1 LNHDA and CDR2 SQIVND (reference sequence). This CDR3 comprises 18 residues. CDR3 DNA sequence: TGTGCCAGTACCCCAAGGACTAGCGGGAGGGCCGCGGCCAATGAGCAGTTCTTC. Translating gives CASTPRTSGRAAANEQFF.

This clone came up once. Here the CDR3 DNA reads TGTGCCAGCAGCGTAGGGACAAGGAGTGATCAGCCCCAGCATTTT. Protein product: CASSVGTRSDQPQHF. The genes are TRBV9 and TRBJ1-5; possibly TRBD1 for D (5 bases). Germline V gene lookup returns CDR1 SGDLS and CDR2 YYNGEE. CDR3 length: 15 residues. With 0 bases removed from V and 5 bases from J, the gap between germline ends came to 12 bases.

The rearrangement uses TRBV14 and TRBJ2-7; 9 bases line up with TRBD2. Germline CDR1 and CDR2: SGHDN and FVKESK. This CDR3 is 14 amino acids long. With 4 bases clipped from V and 5 bases from J, the junction kept 6 bases outside the gene matches. The CDR3 spells CASSRRLAAHEQYF. DNA of the CDR3: TGTGCCAGCAGCCGTCGACTAGCGGCCCACGAGCAGTACTTC. Together with reference TRBV14 and TRBJ2-7, the CDR3 gives the full variable domain: EAGVTQFPSHSVIEKGQTVTLRCDPISGHDNLYWYRRVMGKEIKFLLHFVKESKQDESGMPNNRFLAERTGGTYSTLKVQPAELEDSGVYFCASSRRLAAHEQYFGPGTRLTVT.

CDR3 residues: CASSFTSGRRGNEQFF. The CDR3 region has the DNA TGTGCCAGCAGTTTCACGTCCGGGAGGCGTGGGAATGAGCAGTTCTTC. J is TRBJ2-1 and V is TRBV6-5; 7 bases are shared with TRBD2. Germline CDR1 MNHEY, CDR2 SVGAGI. V shed 4 bases, J shed 7 bases, and the junction held 13 bases outside the gene matches. The CDR3 sequence is 16 residues long.

The rearrangement joins TRBV14 to TRBJ1-2, with 7 bases lining up with TRBD1. The J segment lost 7 bases and the V segment lost 4 bases, leaving 3 bases of the junction unmatched. The CDR3 contains 12 residues. Looked up from germline, CDR1 is SGHDN and CDR2 is FVKESK. The CDR3 bases are TGTGCCAGCAGCCTTACAGGGGCTGGCTACACCTTC. Translation: CASSLTGAGYTF. The complete variable domain, with remaining parts taken from reference TRBV14 and TRBJ1-2, reads EAGVTQFPSHSVIEKGQTVTLRCDPISGHDNLYWYRRVMGKEIKFLLHFVKESKQDESGMPNNRFLAERTGGTYSTLKVQPAELEDSGVYFCASSLTGAGYTFGSGTRLTVV.

The V call is TRBV19, the J call TRBJ2-7, with TRBD2 as a possible D gene (5 bases). CDR3 length: 15 residues. Germline assignment: CDR1 LNHDA and CDR2 SQIVND (reference sequence). Trimming left V 1 base short and J 2 bases short, with 12 bases between. CDR3 in DNA: TGTGCCAGTAGTATAGGAGGGTTGGGAACCTACGAGCAGTACTTC. This gives the protein CASSIGGLGTYEQYF.

The J gene is TRBJ2-3, the V gene TRBV5-5; 8 nucleotides agree with TRBD2. The CDR3 has 17 amino acids. The ends lost 4 bases at V and 2 bases at J; junction bases unmatched: 12. Germline V gene lookup returns CDR1 SGHKS and CDR2 YYEKEE (reference sequence). The CDR3 region is CASSQIGAGGFTDTQYF. The CDR3 bases are TGTGCCAGCAGCCAAATTGGGGCGGGAGGATTCACAGATACGCAGTATTTT.